In this sample, the clone carrying this TCR beta chain turned up a few times. The data belong to a study of blood T cell repertoires in COVID-19. As for the study in general: The analysed material was cDNA or gDNA that came from T cells, B-cell-depleted T cells, or PBMCs.

The CDR3 spans 14 residues. V shed 6 bases and J shed 6 bases, with 15 bases lying between them. Germline values: CDR1 KGHSH, CDR2 LQKENI. The method was immunoSEQ multiplex PCR; TCRdb's version includes in-frame clones alone and lacks a portion of them. This table holds 250,000 or so clones, around 91% found once. Sequences were obtained from peripheral blood. The clonotype comes from a woman aged 55-70 years with COVID-19, enrolled during active disease. The chain couples TRBV18 to TRBJ1-5; D ambiguous. CDR3 in DNA: TGTGCCAGCTCGACTGAGGTCCAATCTCAGCCCCAGCATTTT. It encodes CASSTEVQSQPQHF.